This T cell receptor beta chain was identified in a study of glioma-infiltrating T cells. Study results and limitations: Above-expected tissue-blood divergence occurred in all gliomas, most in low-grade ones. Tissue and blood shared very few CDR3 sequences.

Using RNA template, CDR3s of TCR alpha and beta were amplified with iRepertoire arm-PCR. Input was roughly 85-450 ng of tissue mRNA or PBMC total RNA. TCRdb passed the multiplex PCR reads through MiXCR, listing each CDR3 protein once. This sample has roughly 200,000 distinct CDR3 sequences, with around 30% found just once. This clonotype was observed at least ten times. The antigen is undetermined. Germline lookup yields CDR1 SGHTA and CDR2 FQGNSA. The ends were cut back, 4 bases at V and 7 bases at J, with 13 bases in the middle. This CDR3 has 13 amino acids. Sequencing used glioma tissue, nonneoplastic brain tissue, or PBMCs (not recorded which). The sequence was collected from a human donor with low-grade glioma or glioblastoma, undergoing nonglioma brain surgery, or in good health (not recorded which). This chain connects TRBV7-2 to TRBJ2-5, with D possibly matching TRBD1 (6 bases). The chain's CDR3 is CASSWRQGTTQYF. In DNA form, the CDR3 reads TGTGCCAGCAGCTGGAGGCAGGGGACGACCCAGTACTTC. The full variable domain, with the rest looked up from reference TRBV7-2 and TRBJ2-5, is GAGVSQSPSNKVTEKGKDVELRCDPISGHTALYWYRQSLGQGLEFLIYFQGNSAPDKSGLPSDRFSAERTGGSVSTLTIQRTQQEDSAVYLCASSWRQGTTQYFGPGTRLLVL.